One T cell receptor beta chain is described in this entry. This clone was seen a single time. The clone's antigen remains unknown. Base qualities are missing; no much larger clone stands one base away. The source of the sample is a study of shared clonotypes between healthy human individuals (dated by TCRdb to about 2020). With regard to the full study: A couple of women and three men aged 18 to 49 years were included in the cohort. Per donor, three plates each were used for CD4 naive and CD4 memory, two for CD8 naive, and one for CD8 memory. To estimate repertoire size and how much clonotypes are shared between individuals, the study performed deep sequencing of blood TCR repertoires from about five healthy adults. To increase sequencing depth and limit assay-specific biases, different laboratories used diverse techniques to prepare libraries and sequence TCR repertoires. Between about 0.9 and 10 billion PBMCs per donor were obtained by leukapheresis. The study at large found these results: Approximately 5% of naive CD4, 3% to 4% of naive CD8, approximately 2.2% of memory CD4, and around 0.42% of memory CD8 clonotypes were shared across several donors. Incomplete sequencing was indicated by rarefaction of sorted-subset datasets, despite the large sequencing depth. Higher generation probabilities were observed for clonotypes shared by all four sorted-subset donors than for non-shared clonotypes. Only blood was sampled, and tissue TCR repertoires likely differ from those in blood. Based on pairwise subsampling, the degree of clonotype sharing among donors was expected to be affected by sequencing depth. The small number of donors limited the genetic and exposure-history diversity represented. Estimated clonotype richness was generally larger for naive than for memory subsets.

V is pared back by 4 bases and J by 3 bases, with 17 bases lying between the germline termini. CDR1 SGHRS and CDR2 YFSETQ are derived from the germline V gene. The CDR3 has 16 amino acids, counting the end cysteine and phenylalanine. Only CDR3 DNA is held: 48 bases, read in frame from base 1. Healthy HIV-negative adults with no recently reported acute infections or vaccinations were included as donors. Every donor was a Caucasian adult residing in Nashville, Tennessee, USA. Magnetic negative selection was used to enrich CD4+ T cells, after which naive cells were positively selected on CD45RA and the negative fraction became the memory subset. After blood collection by leukapheresis, PBMCs were isolated using Ficoll-Histopaque density gradient centrifugation and then cryopreserved in the vapor phase of liquid nitrogen. Analytical flow cytometry was used to check the purity and quantity of every magnetically sorted T cell population. Each sorted fraction had its genomic DNA isolated and then quantified by UV absorbance on a Nanodrop 2000c.

Using the deep immunoSEQ assay, multiplex PCR amplified TCR CDR3 regions from genomic DNA. Genomic DNA extracted from each cell subset was distributed evenly over all wells of several immunoSEQ 96-well plates, and each plate served as one replicate. Each replicate PCR for sorted subsets received about 210 ng genomic DNA, equal to about 30,000 T cell genomes. Purified libraries were quantified with a Qubit 3.0 fluorometer, sized on a Bioanalyzer 2100, and re-quantified with the KAPA Library Quantification kit. Every immunoSEQ 96-well plate was sequenced on a dedicated single-read 150-cycle Illumina NextSeq 550 flow cell. In the original analysis: Because the immunoSEQ output held only junctional sequences and lacked quality scores, the filtering could not match the filtering applied to full-length reads. To assign V/J genes and CDR3, sequences were annotated using PyIR, a Python wrapper for IgBLAST v1.9, with IMGT germline references. Reads with weak V/J assignments (E-value above 1e-6), missing CDR3, stop codons, out-of-frame junctions, or ambiguous translated residues were removed. V3J clonotypes were defined by identical inferred V gene, J gene, and CDR3 amino acid sequence. Percentage overlap between repertoires was calculated by dividing the number of shared unique clonotypes by the size of the smaller repertoire. RTK rarefaction, the Chao1 estimator, and Recon v2.1 estimates of unobserved clonotypes were used to assess repertoire richness. OLGA was used to compute generation probabilities for all TCRbeta clonotypes that the gDNA method yielded from several donors. This immuneACCESS table, as held by TCRdb, lists in-frame sequences with V and J called but not all clones. Of the missing ones, under half trace to an unresolved V gene in checked studies; the others have no known cause. V and J calls and clone size are those listed in that table; D and trimming were worked out from the DNA. The sample data list about 2 million clones, and roughly 96% of these were observed just once. The top ten hold roughly 0.13% of the sample.

This receptor was taken from a man younger than 35 in good health. Sequences were obtained from naive CD4+ T cells sorted from blood. The sample's cell subset or site label, in plain terms: CD45RA+ positively selected. The V and J genes are TRBV5-1 and TRBJ1-3; too little of a D gene remains to name it. The CDR3 has the sequence CASSPSSLPGGNTIYF. The nucleotide sequence reads as follows: TGCGCCAGCAGCCCTTCGTCCCTTCCCGGTGGAAACACCATATATTTT.